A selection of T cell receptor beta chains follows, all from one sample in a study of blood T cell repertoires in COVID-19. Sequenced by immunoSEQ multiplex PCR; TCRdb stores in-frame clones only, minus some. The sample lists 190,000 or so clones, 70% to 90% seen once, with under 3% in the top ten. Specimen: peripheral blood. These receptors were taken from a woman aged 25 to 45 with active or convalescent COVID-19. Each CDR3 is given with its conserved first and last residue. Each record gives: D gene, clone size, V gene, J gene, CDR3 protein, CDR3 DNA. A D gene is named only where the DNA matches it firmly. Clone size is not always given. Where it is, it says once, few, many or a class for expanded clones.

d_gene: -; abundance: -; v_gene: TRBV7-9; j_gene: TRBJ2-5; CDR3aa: CASSLAQTSQETQYF; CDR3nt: TGTGCCAGCAGCTTAGCCCAGACTAGCCAAGAGACCCAGTACTTC
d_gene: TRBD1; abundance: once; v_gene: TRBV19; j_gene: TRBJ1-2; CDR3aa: CASSPGTAYGYTF; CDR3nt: TGTGCCAGTAGTCCAGGGACAGCGTATGGCTACACCTTC
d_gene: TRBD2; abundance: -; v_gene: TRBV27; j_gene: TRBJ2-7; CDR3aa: CASSLGTSRGEQYF; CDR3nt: TGTGCCAGCAGTTTAGGGACTAGTCGAGGCGAGCAGTACTTC
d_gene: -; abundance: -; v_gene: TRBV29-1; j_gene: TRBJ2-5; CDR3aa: CSVEGAGAETQYF; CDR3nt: TGCAGCGTTGAGGGCGCAGGGGCGGAGACCCAGTACTTC
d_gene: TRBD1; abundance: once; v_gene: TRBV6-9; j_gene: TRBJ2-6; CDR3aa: CASSIPGQGMCGANVLTF; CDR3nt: TGTGCCAGCAGTATACCGGGACAGGGGATGTGTGGGGCCAACGTCCTGACTTTC
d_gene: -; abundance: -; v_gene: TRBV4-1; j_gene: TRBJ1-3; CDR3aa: CASSQERRDSGNTIYF; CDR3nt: TGCGCCAGCAGCCAAGAACGCAGGGACTCTGGAAACACCATATATTTT
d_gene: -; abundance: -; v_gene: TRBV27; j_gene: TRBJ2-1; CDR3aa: CASSFKKGGPYNEQFF; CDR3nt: TGTGCCAGCAGTTTTAAAAAAGGAGGACCGTACAATGAGCAGTTCTTC
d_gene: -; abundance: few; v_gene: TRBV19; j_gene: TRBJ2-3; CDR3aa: CASSMVQTITDTQYF; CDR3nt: TGTGCCAGTAGTATGGTCCAAACAATCACAGATACGCAGTATTTT
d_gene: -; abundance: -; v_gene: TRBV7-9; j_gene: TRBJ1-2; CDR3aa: CASSTQGPHYGYTF; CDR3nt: TGTGCCAGCAGCACACAGGGTCCCCACTATGGCTACACCTTC
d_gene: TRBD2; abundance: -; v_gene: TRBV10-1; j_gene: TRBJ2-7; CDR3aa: CASSARGESYEQYF; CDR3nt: TGCGCCAGCAGTGCCCGGGGGGAATCCTACGAGCAGTACTTC
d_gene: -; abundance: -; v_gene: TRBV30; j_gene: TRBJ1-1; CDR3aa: CAWSVPRGGNTEAFF; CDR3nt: TGTGCCTGGAGTGTGCCCCGGGGGGGGAACACTGAAGCTTTCTTT
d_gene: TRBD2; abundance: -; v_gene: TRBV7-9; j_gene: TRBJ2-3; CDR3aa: CASSFSGSTDTQYF; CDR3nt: TGTGCCAGCAGCTTTAGCGGGAGCACAGATACGCAGTATTTT
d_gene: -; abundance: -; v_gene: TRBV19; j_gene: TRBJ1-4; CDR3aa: CASSIGGEGGKLFF; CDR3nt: TGTGCCAGTAGTATCGGGGGAGAGGGCGGAAAACTGTTTTTT
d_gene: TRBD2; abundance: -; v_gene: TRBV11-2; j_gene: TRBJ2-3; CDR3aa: CASSLLAGGSTDTQYF; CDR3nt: TGTGCCAGCAGCTTACTAGCGGGAGGGAGCACAGATACGCAGTATTTT
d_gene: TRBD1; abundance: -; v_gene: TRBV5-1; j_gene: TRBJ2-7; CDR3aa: CASSLAGDRVYEQYF; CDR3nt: TGCGCCAGCAGCTTGGCAGGGGACAGGGTATACGAGCAGTACTTC
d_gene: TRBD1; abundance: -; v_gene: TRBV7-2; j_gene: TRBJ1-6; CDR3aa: CASSPQGADSPLHF; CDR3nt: TGTGCCAGCAGCCCACAGGGGGCAGATTCACCCCTCCACTTT
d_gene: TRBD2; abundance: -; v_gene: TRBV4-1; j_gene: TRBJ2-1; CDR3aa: CASSIGLAGVGGWQFF; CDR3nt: TGCGCCAGCAGCATTGGACTAGCGGGAGTAGGTGGCTGGCAGTTCTTC
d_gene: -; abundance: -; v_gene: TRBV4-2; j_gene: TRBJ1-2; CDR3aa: CASSQEIAFYGYTF; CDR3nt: TGTGCCAGCAGCCAAGAGATAGCCTTCTATGGCTACACCTTC
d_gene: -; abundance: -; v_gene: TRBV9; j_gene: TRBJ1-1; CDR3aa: CASSVAVNTEAFF; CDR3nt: TGTGCCAGCAGCGTAGCGGTGAACACTGAAGCTTTCTTT
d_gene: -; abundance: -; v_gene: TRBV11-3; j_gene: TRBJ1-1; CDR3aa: CASSLDQAEAFF; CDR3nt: TGTGCCAGCAGCTTAGATCAGGCTGAAGCTTTCTTT
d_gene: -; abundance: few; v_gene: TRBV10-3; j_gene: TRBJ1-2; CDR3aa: CAISEVDIEYGYTF; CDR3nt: TGTGCCATCAGTGAGGTGGACATCGAGTATGGCTACACCTTC
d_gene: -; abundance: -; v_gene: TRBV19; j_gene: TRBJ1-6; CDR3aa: CASSIGPGREVSPLHF; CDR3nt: TGTGCCAGTAGTATAGGTCCAGGGAGGGAGGTCTCACCCCTCCACTTT
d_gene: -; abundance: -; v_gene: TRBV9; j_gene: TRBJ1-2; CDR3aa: CASSVSSGIGGYTF; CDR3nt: TGTGCCAGCAGCGTAAGTTCGGGGATTGGCGGCTACACCTTC
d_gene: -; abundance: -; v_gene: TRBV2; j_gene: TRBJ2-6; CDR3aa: CASSKQGAGANVLTF; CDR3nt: TGTGCCAGCAGTAAACAGGGTGCTGGGGCCAACGTCCTGACTTTC
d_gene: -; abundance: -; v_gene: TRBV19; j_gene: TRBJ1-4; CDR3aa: CASSIVGLGSATNEKLFF; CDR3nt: TGTGCCAGTAGTATAGTGGGACTGGGGAGTGCAACTAATGAAAAACTGTTTTTT
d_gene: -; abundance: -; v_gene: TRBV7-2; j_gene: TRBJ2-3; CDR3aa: CASSSQTARSTNTQYF; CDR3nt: TGTGCCAGCAGCTCCCAAACGGCCAGGTCCACAAATACGCAGTATTTT
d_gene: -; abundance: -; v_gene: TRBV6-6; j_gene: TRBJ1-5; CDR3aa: CASSYSRSGGNQPQHF; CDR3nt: TGTGCCAGCAGTTACTCTAGGTCAGGCGGCAATCAGCCCCAGCATTTT
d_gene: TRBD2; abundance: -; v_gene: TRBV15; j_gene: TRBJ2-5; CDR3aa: CATSSGTSGEGETQYF; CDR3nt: TGTGCCACCAGCAGCGGGACTAGCGGGGAGGGAGAGACCCAGTACTTC
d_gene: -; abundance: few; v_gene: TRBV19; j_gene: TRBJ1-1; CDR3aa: CASNEGGMNTEAFF; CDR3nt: TGTGCCAGTAACGAGGGGGGGATGAACACTGAAGCTTTCTTT
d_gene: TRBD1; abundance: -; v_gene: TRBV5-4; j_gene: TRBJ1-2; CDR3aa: CASSLNGQGVYGYTF; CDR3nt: TGTGCCAGCAGCCTCAACGGACAGGGGGTTTATGGCTACACCTTC
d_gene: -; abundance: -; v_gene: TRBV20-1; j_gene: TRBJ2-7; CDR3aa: CSASDWRRGIGEQYF; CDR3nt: TGCAGTGCTAGTGACTGGAGGCGGGGTATCGGCGAGCAGTACTTC
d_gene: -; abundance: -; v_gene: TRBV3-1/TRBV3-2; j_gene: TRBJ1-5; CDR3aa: CASKWSGDQPQHF; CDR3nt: TGTGCCAGCAAATGGTCAGGGGATCAGCCCCAGCATTTT
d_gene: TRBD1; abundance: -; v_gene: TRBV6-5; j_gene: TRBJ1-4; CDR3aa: CASRDRDRHEKLFF; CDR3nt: TGTGCCAGCAGAGACCGGGACAGGCATGAAAAACTGTTTTTT
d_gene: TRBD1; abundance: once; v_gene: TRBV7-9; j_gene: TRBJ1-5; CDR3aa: CASSPGQVSNQPQHF; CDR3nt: TGTGCCAGCAGCCCCGGACAGGTTAGCAATCAGCCCCAGCATTTT
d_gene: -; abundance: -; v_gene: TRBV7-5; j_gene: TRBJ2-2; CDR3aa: CARSLALGVGGELFF; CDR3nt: TGTGCCAGAAGCTTAGCGCTAGGGGTTGGCGGGGAGCTGTTTTTT
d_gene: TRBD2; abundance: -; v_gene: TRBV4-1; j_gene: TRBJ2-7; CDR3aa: CASSQGGLGLGEQYF; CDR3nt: TGCGCCAGCAGCCAAGGAGGACTAGGGTTGGGCGAGCAGTACTTC
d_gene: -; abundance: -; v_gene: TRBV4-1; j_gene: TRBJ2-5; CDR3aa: CASSQDGSEVETQYF; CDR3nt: TGCGCCAGCAGCCAAGATGGCTCGGAGGTTGAGACCCAGTACTTC
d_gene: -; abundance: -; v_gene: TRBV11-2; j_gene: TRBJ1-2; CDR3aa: CASSLERYRSDGYTF; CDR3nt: TGTGCCAGCAGCTTAGAACGATACAGGTCGGATGGCTACACCTTC
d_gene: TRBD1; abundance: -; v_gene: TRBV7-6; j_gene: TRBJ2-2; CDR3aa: CASSSTGTGHGGELFF; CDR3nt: TGTGCCAGCAGTTCGACCGGGACAGGGCATGGCGGGGAGCTGTTTTTT
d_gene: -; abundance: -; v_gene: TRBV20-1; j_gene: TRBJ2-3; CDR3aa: CSARKGQTQYF; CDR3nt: TGCAGTGCAAGGAAGGGGCAGACGCAGTATTTT
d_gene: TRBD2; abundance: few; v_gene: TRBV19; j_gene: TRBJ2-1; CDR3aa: CASSVSWTSPYNEQFF; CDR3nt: TGTGCCAGTAGTGTCTCGTGGACTAGCCCCTACAATGAGCAGTTCTTC
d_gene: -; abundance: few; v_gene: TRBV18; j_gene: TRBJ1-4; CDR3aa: CASSPGIPATNEKLFF; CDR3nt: TGTGCCAGCTCACCAGGTATTCCAGCAACTAATGAAAAACTGTTTTTT
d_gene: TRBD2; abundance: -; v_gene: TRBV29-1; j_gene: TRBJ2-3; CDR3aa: CSVDGDSGGGTDTQYF; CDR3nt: TGCAGCGTTGACGGCGATAGCGGGGGGGGGACAGATACGCAGTATTTT
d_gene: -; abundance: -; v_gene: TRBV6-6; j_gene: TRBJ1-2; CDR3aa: CASSYSSARADGYTF; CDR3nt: TGTGCCAGCAGTTACTCTTCGGCGCGGGCGGATGGCTACACCTTC
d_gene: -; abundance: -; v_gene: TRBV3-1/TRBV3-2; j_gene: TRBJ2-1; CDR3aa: CASSQSAGLGFF; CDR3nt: TGTGCCAGCAGCCAATCGGCGGGACTGGGGTTCTTC